These T cell receptor beta chains were read from a single sample in a study of cytomegalovirus exposure and HLA in healthy donors. Some clones are missing from TCRdb's copy, which holds only in-frame ones; the method was immunoSEQ multiplex PCR. The table records about 120,000 clones, approximately 92% of them present only once. Sequenced: PBMCs. The source of these receptors is a woman aged 18-35 years in good health and CMV-seronegative. CDR3s include the opening cysteine and the closing phenylalanine or tryptophan. D genes are given only for firm matches. Clone size is shown for a subset of rows, as once, few, many or a class of expanded clone.

J gene,clone size,D gene,V gene,CDR3 DNA,CDR3 protein
TRBJ2-3,.,.,TRBV19,TGTGCCAGTAGCAGAACAGATACGCAGTATTTT,CASSRTDTQYF
TRBJ2-7,.,.,TRBV7-2,TGTGCCAGCAGCTTAGGGCAGTCCCCCCCCTACGAGCAGTACTTC,CASSLGQSPPYEQYF
TRBJ1-3,.,TRBD1,TRBV10-2,TGCGCCAGCACAGACAGGGACCCTGGAAACACCATATATTTT,CASTDRDPGNTIYF
TRBJ2-1,.,.,TRBV27,TGTGCCAGCTCCCTGGGGGGTATTAATGAGCAGTTCTTC,CASSLGGINEQFF
TRBJ2-3,.,TRBD1,TRBV28,TGTGCCAGCAGTCGCCCGGGACAGGGGGCGGATACGCAGTATTTT,CASSRPGQGADTQYF
TRBJ1-3,.,.,TRBV25-1,TGTGCCAGCAGTTTGGAGACTGGAAACACCATATATTTT,CASSLETGNTIYF
TRBJ1-5,.,.,TRBV4-1,TGCGCCAGCAGCCAAGAAAACTTCAGCAGGAATAGCAATCAGCCCCAGCATTTT,CASSQENFSRNSNQPQHF
TRBJ1-5,.,TRBD1,TRBV7-2,TGTGCCAGCGCTAAGGGACAGGGGGTTTATCAGCCCCAGCATTTT,CASAKGQGVYQPQHF
TRBJ2-1,few,.,TRBV9,TGTGCCAGCAGCGTAGACGGGAACTCCTACAATGAGCAGTTCTTC,CASSVDGNSYNEQFF
TRBJ2-5,once,.,TRBV19,TGTGCCAGTAGTGAACGGGAGACCCAGTACTTC,CASSERETQYF
TRBJ2-1,few,.,TRBV28,TGTGCCAGCAGCACCCCTGGACTACAGCAGTTCTTC,CASSTPGLQQFF
TRBJ2-2,.,TRBD2,TRBV30,TGTGCCTGGGCGACCGGGACTAGATCCGGGGAGCTGTTTTTT,CAWATGTRSGELFF
TRBJ1-5,.,.,TRBV28,TGTGCCAGCAGTTTTCCAGGGAATCAGCCCCAGCATTTT,CASSFPGNQPQHF
TRBJ2-7,few,TRBD2,TRBV7-2,TGTGCCAGCACCGTCGGGGGGAGCTCCTACGAGCAGTACTTC,CASTVGGSSYEQYF
TRBJ2-2,.,TRBD1,TRBV4-3,TGCGCCAGCAGCCAGCGCTCACTCCTCGGACAGGGCACCGGGGAGCTGTTTTTT,CASSQRSLLGQGTGELFF
TRBJ2-2,.,.,TRBV18,TGTGCCAGCTCACGCAGACTAGGGGAGAACACCGGGGAGCTGTTTTTT,CASSRRLGENTGELFF
TRBJ2-3,once,.,TRBV11-2,TGTGCCAGCAGCTTAGATCAAGAGGATACGCAGTATTTT,CASSLDQEDTQYF
TRBJ2-1,.,TRBD2,TRBV2,TGTGCCAGCAGTGAACCCGCTAGCGGGAGTTTCAATGAGCAGTTCTTC,CASSEPASGSFNEQFF
TRBJ2-3,.,.,TRBV27,TGTGCCAGCAGTTTGACTATCCCCACAGATACGCAGTATTTT,CASSLTIPTDTQYF
TRBJ2-7,.,TRBD1,TRBV10-1,TGCGCCAGCAGTTCAGGGGGAAACTCCGAGCAGTACTTC,CASSSGGNSEQYF
TRBJ1-2,.,.,TRBV7-2,TGTGCCAGCAGCCCCGGGGGGAGAGATGGCTACACCTTC,CASSPGGRDGYTF
TRBJ2-3,.,TRBD2,TRBV10-2,TGCGCCAGCAGTGATAATAGCGGGGGGTTGGCCGATACGCAGTATTTT,CASSDNSGGLADTQYF
TRBJ2-2,.,.,TRBV19,TGTGCCAGTAGTCAGAAGACAGGTATCCTCACCGGGGAGCTGTTTTTT,CASSQKTGILTGELFF
TRBJ2-5,.,TRBD2,TRBV6-6,TGTGCCAGCAGGCCCGGACTAGCGGGGCAAGAGACCCAGTACTTC,CASRPGLAGQETQYF
TRBJ2-1,.,TRBD1,TRBV27,TGTGCCAGCACCTCAGGGGGTGAGCAGTTCTTC,CASTSGGEQFF
TRBJ1-1,.,.,TRBV12-1,TGTGCCAGCAGCCGCCGGGACTTTAAATCGAACACTGAAGCTTTCTTT,CASSRRDFKSNTEAFF
TRBJ1-4,.,.,TRBV18,TGTGCCAGCTCACCATTCGGGGATGGAGGTGAAAAACTGTTTTTT,CASSPFGDGGEKLFF
TRBJ2-5,.,.,TRBV5-1,TGCGCCAGCTCCCTCCGGAGGCCAGGGGCCCAGTACTTC,CASSLRRPGAQYF
TRBJ2-4,.,.,TRBV23-1,TGCGCCAGCAGTCAATGCAGGCCGGACATTCAGTACTTC,CASSQCRPDIQYF
TRBJ2-1,.,TRBD1,TRBV28,TGTGCCAGCAGTTTGGGGGAACCGGGACAGGGGTCCTACAATGAGCAGTTCTTC,CASSLGEPGQGSYNEQFF
TRBJ2-3,.,TRBD2,TRBV25-1,TGTGCCAGCACCGGACTAGCGGGGACCTCAGATACGCAGTATTTT,CASTGLAGTSDTQYF
TRBJ2-1,.,.,TRBV6-6,TGTGCCAGCAGTTACTCGACTCAGGGTGACAATGAGCAGTTCTTC,CASSYSTQGDNEQFF
TRBJ1-5,.,.,TRBV7-8,TGTGCCAGCAGCCTCCAGGGTGGCGGCAATCAGCCCCAGCATTTT,CASSLQGGGNQPQHF
TRBJ2-3,.,TRBD2,TRBV30,TGTGCCTGGAGTGTACTAGCGGGGGTCGGTACGCAGTATTTT,CAWSVLAGVGTQYF
TRBJ2-3,.,TRBD1,TRBV25-1,TGTGCCAGCGGACAGGGGGGCACAGATACGCAGTATTTT,CASGQGGTDTQYF